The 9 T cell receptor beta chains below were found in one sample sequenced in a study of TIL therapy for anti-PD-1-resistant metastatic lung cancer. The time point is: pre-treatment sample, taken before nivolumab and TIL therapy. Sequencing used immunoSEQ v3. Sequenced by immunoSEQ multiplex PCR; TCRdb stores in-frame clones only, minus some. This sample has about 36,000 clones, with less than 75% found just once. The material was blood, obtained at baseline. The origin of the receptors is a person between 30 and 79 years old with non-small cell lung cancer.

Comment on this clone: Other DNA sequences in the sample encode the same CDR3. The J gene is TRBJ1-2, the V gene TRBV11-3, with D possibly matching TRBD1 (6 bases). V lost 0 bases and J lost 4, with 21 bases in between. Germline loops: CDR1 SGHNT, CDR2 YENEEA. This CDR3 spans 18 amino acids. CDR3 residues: CASSLEGKKGRGAYGYTF. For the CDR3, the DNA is TGTGCCAGCAGCTTAGAGGGTAAGAAGGGCAGGGGAGCCTATGGCTACACCTTC.

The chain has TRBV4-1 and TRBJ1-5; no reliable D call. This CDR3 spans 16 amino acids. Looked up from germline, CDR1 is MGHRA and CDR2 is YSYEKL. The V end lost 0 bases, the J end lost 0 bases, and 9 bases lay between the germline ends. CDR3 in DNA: TGCGCCAGCAGCCAAGAGCATGGGTTTAGCAATCAGCCCCAGCATTTT. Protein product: CASSQEHGFSNQPQHF.

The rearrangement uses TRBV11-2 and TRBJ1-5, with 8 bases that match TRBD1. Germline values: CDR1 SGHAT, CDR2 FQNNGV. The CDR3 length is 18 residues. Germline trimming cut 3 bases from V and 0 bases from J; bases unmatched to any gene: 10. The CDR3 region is CASSFDRGVDGSNQPQHF. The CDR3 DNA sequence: TGTGCCAGCAGCTTTGACAGGGGTGTGGATGGTAGCAATCAGCCCCAGCATTTT.

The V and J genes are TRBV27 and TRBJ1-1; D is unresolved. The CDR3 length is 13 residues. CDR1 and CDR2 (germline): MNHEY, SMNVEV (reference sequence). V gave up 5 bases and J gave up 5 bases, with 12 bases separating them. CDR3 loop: CASSDLGGTEAFF. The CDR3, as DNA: TGTGCCAGCAGTGACCTCGGTGGGACTGAAGCTTTCTTT.

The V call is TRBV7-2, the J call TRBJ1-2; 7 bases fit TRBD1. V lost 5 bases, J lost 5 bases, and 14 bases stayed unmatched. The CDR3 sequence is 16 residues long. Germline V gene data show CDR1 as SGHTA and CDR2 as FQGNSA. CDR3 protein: CASSLGQVRVGYGYTF. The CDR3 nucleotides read TGTGCCAGCAGCCTCGGACAGGTTCGAGTCGGGTATGGCTACACCTTC.

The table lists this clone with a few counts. CDR3 amino acids: CASSPRTGETANEKLFF. CDR3 in DNA: TGTGCCAGCAGCCCTCGGACAGGGGAGACGGCTAATGAAAAACTGTTTTTT. The chain carries TRBV7-9 and TRBJ1-4; 9 bases agree with TRBD1. The CDR3 loop spans 17 amino acids. Germline V gives CDR1 SEHNR, CDR2 FQNEAQ (reference sequence). J gave up 3 bases and V 5 bases, and 10 bases lay outside the gene matches.

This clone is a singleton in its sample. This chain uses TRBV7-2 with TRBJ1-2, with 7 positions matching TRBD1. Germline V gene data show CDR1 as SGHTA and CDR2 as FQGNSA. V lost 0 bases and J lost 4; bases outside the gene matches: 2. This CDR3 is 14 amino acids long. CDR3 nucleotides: TGTGCCAGCAGCTTAGCTGGGACAGCCTATGGCTACACCTTC. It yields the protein CASSLAGTAYGYTF.

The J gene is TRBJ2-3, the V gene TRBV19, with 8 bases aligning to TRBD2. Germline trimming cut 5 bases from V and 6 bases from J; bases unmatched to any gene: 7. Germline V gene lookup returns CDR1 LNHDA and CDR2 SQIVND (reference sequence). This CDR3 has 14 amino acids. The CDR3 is CASSPGLASDTQYF. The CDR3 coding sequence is TGTGCCAGTAGTCCCGGACTAGCATCGGATACGCAGTATTTT.

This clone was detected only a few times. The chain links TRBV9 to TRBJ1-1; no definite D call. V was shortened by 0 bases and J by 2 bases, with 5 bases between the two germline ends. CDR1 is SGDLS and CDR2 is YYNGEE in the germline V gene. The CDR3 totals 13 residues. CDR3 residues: CASSVDHNTEAFF. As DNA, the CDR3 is TGTGCCAGCAGCGTAGATCACAACACTGAAGCTTTCTTT.